This TCR beta chain comes out of a study of identifying expanded T cells in peripheral blood. Germline V gives CDR1 SGHTA, CDR2 FQGNSA. The CDR3 consists of 15 residues. The V and J ends lost 3 bases and 1 base, in that order; junction bases with no gene match: 4. Healthy donors had no documented immune events, such as infections, while sampled. Using immunoSEQ multiplex PCR, the repertoire was profiled, and TCRdb retains in-frame clones only, with some absent. The sample lists under 95,000 clones; around nine tenths were seen once. Worth noting for this clone: Its matching antigen is unknown.

Study-wide findings and caveats: Variance in clone template counts between approximately 2-week samples significantly increased with total template count across all healthy donors.

Source material: blood. This TCR derives from a person aged 18 to 75 in good health. The V gene is TRBV7-2, the J gene TRBJ2-5; 8 positions match TRBD2. The CDR3 DNA follows: TGTGCCAGCAGCTTTGGCGGGGGGACCCAAGAGACCCAGTACTTC. Residues: CASSFGGGTQETQYF.